This T cell receptor (beta chain) was recorded in a study of blood T cell repertoires in COVID-19. The wider study: Sample material is recorded as cDNA or gDNA derived from T cells, B-cell-depleted T cells, or PBMCs.

The data were produced by immunoSEQ multiplex PCR, yet TCRdb's version contains in-frame clones alone and is incomplete. The repertoire holds fewer than 40,000 clones, with 70% to 90% as singletons. Comment on this clone: One junction end disagrees with the germline gene, perhaps due to a read error.

Germline CDR1 LNHNV, CDR2 YYDKDF (reference sequence). The CDR3 covers 12 residues. V is TRBV15 and J is TRBJ2-7; D is unclear. The clonotype was recovered from a human donor in a cohort sampled during active COVID-19. The source material was peripheral blood. The CDR3 region has the DNA TGTGCCACCAGCAGAGATGAGTGGGCCCTCGTCTTC. Encoded protein: CATSRDEWALVF.